The 11 T cell receptor beta chains below come from one sample, sequenced in a study of T-cell reconstitution after alpha-beta-depleted transplantation in children. TCRbeta library preparation incorporated unique molecular identifiers. TCRdb reprocessed the PCR reads via MiXCR and lists one record per CDR3 protein. The repertoire holds 700,000 or so distinct CDR3 sequences, over 10% seen once, with 0.79% in the top ten. This material consisted of PBMCs, taken before TCRalphabeta/CD19-depleted stem cell transplant. All receptors derive from a girl under 10 years old with congenital amegakaryocytic thrombocytopenia, due to receive a stem cell transplant.

This clonotype has ten or more counts. The gene calls are TRBV29-1 and TRBJ2-7; 9 bases line up with TRBD1. Per the germline V gene, CDR1 is SQVTM and CDR2 is ANQGSEA. The V segment lost 2 bases and the J segment 3 bases; nucleotides outside the gene matches: 8. CDR3 size: 15 residues. CDR3 residues: CSVEFWGQGNYEQYF. The DNA for the CDR3 is TGCAGCGTTGAATTCTGGGGACAGGGTAACTACGAGCAGTACTTC.

Concerning this clonotype itself: A much more abundant neighbour one base away suggests this may be a read error. Given the absence of the conserved phenylalanine or tryptophan at the CDR3 end, a read error is likely. V usage is TRBV20-1 and J usage is TRBJ2-3, with 10 bases lining up with TRBD2. The trim removed 6 bases at V and 6 bases at J, leaving 9 bases unmatched. This CDR3 contains 14 residues. CDR1 and CDR2 from the germline V gene are DFQATT and SNEGSKA (reference sequence). As DNA, the CDR3 is TGCAGTGCACCGAGCGGGAGGGGAGGGGATACGCAGTATTAT. Protein sequence: CSAPSGRGGDTQYY.

This clonotype was found many times. This chain joins TRBV5-6 and TRBJ2-1; 10 bases map to TRBD2. V gave up 5 bases and J gave up 1 base; unmatched junction bases: 6. The CDR3 spans 16 residues. Germline V gene data show CDR1 as SGHDT and CDR2 as YYEEEE. The CDR3 DNA reads as TGTGCCAGCAGGGAAAGGGGACTAGCGTCCTACAATGAGCAGTTCTTC. This gives the protein CASRERGLASYNEQFF.

The table lists this clonotype with many counts. The rearrangement links TRBV7-3 to TRBJ2-1; no clear D gene. In germline, CDR1 is SGHTA, CDR2 FQGTGA. The CDR3 consists of 13 residues. Between the trimmed V and J ends, which lost 5 bases and 6 bases, there was a span of 11 bases. The CDR3 DNA is TGTGCCAGCAGCCCGGTCCCCCGCAATGAGCAGTTCTTC. Its protein product is CASSPVPRNEQFF.

A note on this clonotype: The junction shows a germline mismatch at one end, possibly a read error. J is TRBJ2-1 and V is TRBV7-4; 16 nucleotides agree with TRBD2. Germline-derived CDR1 and CDR2 are SGHVT and SQSDAQ. This CDR3 contains 19 residues. The CDR3 DNA is TGTACCAGCAGCCCCGGGACTAGCGGGAGGGCCGAGAATCAAAATGAGCAGTTCTTC. This encodes CTSSPGTSGRAENQNEQFF.

The V call is TRBV7-9, the J call TRBJ1-1, with D perhaps TRBD1 (6 bases). The CDR3 runs to 12 residues. V was trimmed by 5 bases and J by 7 bases, leaving 11 bases between them. Looked up from germline, CDR1 is SEHNR and CDR2 is FQNEAQ (reference sequence). As DNA, the CDR3 is TGTGCCAGCAGCAAGGGGGGGATTGAAGCTTTCTTT. Translated, it gives CASSKGGIEAFF.

The table lists this clonotype with a few counts. The rearrangement joins TRBV30 to TRBJ2-3; TRBD1 matches 7 bases. V was pared by 8 bases and J by 6 bases, with 5 bases of the junction left unmatched. CDR3 size: 11 residues. The germline CDR1 and CDR2 sequences are GTSNPN and SVGIG (reference sequence). In DNA, the CDR3 is TGTGCCGACAGGGTCGGCGATACGCAGTATTTT. Translating it yields CADRVGDTQYF.

This clonotype was picked up a small number of times. The chain joins TRBV12-3 or TRBV12-4 to TRBJ2-1; D might be TRBD2 (5 bases). The CDR3 extends over 15 amino acids. Trimming stripped 3 bases from V and 8 bases from J, with 17 bases between. This chain's CDR3 is CASSFISRFSDEQFF. For the CDR3, the DNA is TGTGCCAGCAGTTTTATTAGTCGGTTTAGCGATGAGCAGTTCTTC.

The table lists this clonotype with a few counts. The chain couples TRBV20-1 to TRBJ2-5; D is possibly TRBD1 (5 bases). Trimming shortened V by 5 bases and J by 5 bases, and 15 bases separated the two germline ends. The germline gives CDR1 DFQATT, CDR2 SNEGSKA (reference sequence). The CDR3 extends over 13 amino acids. CDR3: CSAVSAAGETQYF. The CDR3 DNA reads TGCAGTGCTGTCTCCGCGGCAGGGGAGACCCAGTACTTC.

Many counts were recorded for this clonotype. This chain links TRBV29-1 with TRBJ2-3; TRBD2 matches at 7 bases. CDR1 and CDR2 (germline): SQVTM, ANQGSEA. The CDR3 is 14 residues long. V trimming: 5 bases; J trimming: 2 bases; junction bases outside the gene matches: 7. The DNA of the CDR3 is TGCAGCGTTCGAGGGAGGGCCTCCACAGATACGCAGTATTTT. Its translation is CSVRGRASTDTQYF.

This clonotype was observed a handful of times. V gene TRBV12-3 or TRBV12-4 combines with J gene TRBJ2-3; D possibly corresponds to TRBD2 (5 bases). Trimming stripped 6 bases from V and 5 bases from J, with 9 bases between. This CDR3 comprises 12 residues. In nucleotides, the CDR3 is TGTGCCAGCAGGAGAGGGAGAGATACGCAGTATTTT. It is translated as CASRRGRDTQYF.